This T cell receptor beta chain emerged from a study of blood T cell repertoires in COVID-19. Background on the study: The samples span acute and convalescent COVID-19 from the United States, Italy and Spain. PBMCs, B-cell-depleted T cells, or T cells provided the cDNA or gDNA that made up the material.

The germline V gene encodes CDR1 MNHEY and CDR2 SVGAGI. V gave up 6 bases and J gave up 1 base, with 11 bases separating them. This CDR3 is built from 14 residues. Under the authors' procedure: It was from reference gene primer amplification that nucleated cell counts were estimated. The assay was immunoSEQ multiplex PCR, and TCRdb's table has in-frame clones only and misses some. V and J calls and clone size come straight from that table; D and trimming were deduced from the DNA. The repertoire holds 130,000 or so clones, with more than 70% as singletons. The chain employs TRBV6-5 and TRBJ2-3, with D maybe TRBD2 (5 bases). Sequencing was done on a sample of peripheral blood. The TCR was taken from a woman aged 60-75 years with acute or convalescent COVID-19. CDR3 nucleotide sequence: TGTGCCAGCAGACTCGGGGTAGGCACAGATACGCAGTATTTT. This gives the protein CASRLGVGTDTQYF.